This TCR beta chain was recovered during a study of shared clonotypes between healthy human individuals. Study as a whole: Those who served as donors were two women and a few men between the ages of 18 and 49.

Replicate PCRs for sorted subsets used around 200 ng DNA; this equaled tens of thousands of T cell genomes. The protocol was immunoSEQ multiplex PCR, while the TCRdb copy is restricted to in-frame clones and leaves out a portion. The table has about 2.5 million clones, roughly 90% seen once. This sequence was found in a man aged 18 to 30 in good health. Some clones in this sample may be carry-over from other donors' samples. The material sequenced was naive CD4+ T cells from PBMCs. Regarding subset: CD45RA+ positively selected.

The CDR3 region has the DNA TGTGCCATCAGTGAGCGAGGGGGCGCCGGAAACACCATATATTTT. It codes for CAISERGGAGNTIYF. The V and J genes are TRBV10-3 and TRBJ1-3; 7 bases agree with TRBD1. This CDR3 comprises 15 residues. The germline CDR1 and CDR2 sequences are ENHRY and SYGVKD. The J segment lost 4 bases and the V segment lost 2 bases, leaving 5 bases of the junction unmatched.